The entry below gives a single T cell receptor beta chain sequence along with its context. These data belong to a study of blood T cell repertoires in COVID-19. Study as a whole: There were acute and convalescent COVID-19 samples, and they came from the United States, Italy and Spain. Sample material is recorded as cDNA or gDNA derived from T cells, B-cell-depleted T cells, or PBMCs.

Per the original methods: How many nucleated cells were present was estimated from reference gene primer amplification. Data came from immunoSEQ multiplex PCR; TCRdb stores just in-frame clones and leaves some out. V, J and clone size are those of that table, while D and trimming were read from the DNA. The repertoire holds roughly 150,000 clones, with under 90% as singletons. This clonotype was obtained from a man aged 55 to 69 with acute or convalescent COVID-19. The sequencing input was peripheral blood.

CDR3 DNA: TGTGCCAGCAGCTCGGGACAGGGGAACTATGGCTACACCTTC. Its protein product is CASSSGQGNYGYTF. The chain couples TRBV7-2 to TRBJ1-2; 10 bases map to TRBD1. CDR3 length: 14 residues. CDR1 is SGHTA and CDR2 is FQGNSA in the germline V gene. V lost 4 bases to trimming and J lost 2 bases; unmatched junction nucleotides: 1. Variable domain in full (rest from reference TRBV7-2 and TRBJ1-2): GAGVSQSPSNKVTEKGKDVELRCDPISGHTALYWYRQSLGQGLEFLIYFQGNSAPDKSGLPSDRFSAERTGGSVSTLTIQRTQQEDSAVYLCASSSGQGNYGYTFGSGTRLTVV.